This TCR beta chain is drawn from a study of T cells after yellow fever vaccination. The CDR3 runs to 13 residues. The germline V gene encodes CDR1 SNHLY and CDR2 FYNNEI. Findings of the study overall: Across the CD4 and CD8 compartments, a small share of clonotypes was present in both. Post-booster reappearance was seen for most primary-vaccination clones (just under 97% CD4, roughly 91% CD8).

TCR cDNA, made by 5'RACE template switching, carried an added universal primer site and UMIs. One entry per CDR3 protein, called by TCRdb with MiXCR from the 5' RACE reads. Among some 340,000 distinct CDR3 sequences, around a tenth were seen once, and the ten largest hold about 3.3%. Note on this clonotype: Its antigen remains unidentified. The junction and the germline gene differ at one end; a read error may be behind it.

Sequenced here: CD4+ T cells sorted from PBMCs, sampled 45 days after the yellow fever booster vaccination. This chain connects TRBV2 to TRBJ2-5, with 7 bases identical to TRBD2. This clonotype was sampled from a young man who received the YFV17D yellow fever vaccine. CDR3: CASAGETTGTKYF. CDR3 nucleotides: TGTGCCAGCGCGGGAGAAACTACCGGGACCAAGTACTTC.